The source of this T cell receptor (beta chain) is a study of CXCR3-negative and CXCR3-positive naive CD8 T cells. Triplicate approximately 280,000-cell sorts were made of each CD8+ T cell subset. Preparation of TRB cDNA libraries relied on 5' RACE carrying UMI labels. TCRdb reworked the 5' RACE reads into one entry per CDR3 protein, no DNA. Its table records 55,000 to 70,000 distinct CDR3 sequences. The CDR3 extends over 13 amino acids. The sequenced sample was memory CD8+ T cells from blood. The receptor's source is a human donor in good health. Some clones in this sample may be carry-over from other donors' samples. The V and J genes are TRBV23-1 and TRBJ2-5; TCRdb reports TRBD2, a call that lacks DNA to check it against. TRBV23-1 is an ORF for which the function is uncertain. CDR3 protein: CATTRAQEETQYF.